This T cell receptor beta chain was captured in a study of blood T cell repertoires in COVID-19. Study-wide context: Acute-phase and convalescent COVID-19 samples originated in the United States, Italy and Spain. T cells, B-cell-depleted T cells, or PBMCs provided the cDNA or gDNA that served as material.

CDR3 length: 16 amino acids. In the authors' workflow: By means of reference gene primer amplification, nucleated cell counts were estimated. Generated by immunoSEQ multiplex PCR, the TCRdb table keeps only in-frame clones and is missing some. That table is the source of V, J and clone size, and D and trimming were worked out from the DNA. The table lists 140,000 to 150,000 clones, over 70% of them singletons, with about 6% in the top ten. The origin of this receptor is a man at least 80 years old with acute or convalescent COVID-19. The sample consisted of peripheral blood. This chain uses TRBV21-1 with TRBJ1-1. TRBV21-1 corresponds to a pseudogene. The CDR3 nucleotides are TGTGCCAGCAGCGAGTTGAGGCTTGGAATGAACACTGAAGCTTTCTTT. This encodes CASSELRLGMNTEAFF.